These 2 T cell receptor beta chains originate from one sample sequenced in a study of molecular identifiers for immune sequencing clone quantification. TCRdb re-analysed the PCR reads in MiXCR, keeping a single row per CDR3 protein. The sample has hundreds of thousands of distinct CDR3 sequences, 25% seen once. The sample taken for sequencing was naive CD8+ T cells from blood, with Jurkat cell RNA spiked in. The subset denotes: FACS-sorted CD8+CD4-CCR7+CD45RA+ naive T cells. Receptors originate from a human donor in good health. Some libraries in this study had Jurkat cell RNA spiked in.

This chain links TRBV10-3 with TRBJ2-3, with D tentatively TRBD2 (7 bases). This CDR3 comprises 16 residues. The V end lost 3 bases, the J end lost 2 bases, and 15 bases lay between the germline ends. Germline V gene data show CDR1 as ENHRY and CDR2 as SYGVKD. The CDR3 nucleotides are TGTGCCATCAGTGAACCTGGGGGGGCTCTCACAGATACGCAGTATTTT. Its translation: CAISEPGGALTDTQYF.

This CDR3 is CASSLYRGGGNTIYF. In DNA, the CDR3 is TGTGCCAGCAGTTTATACAGGGGAGGTGGAAACACCATATATTTT. The J gene is TRBJ1-3, the V gene TRBV27, with 7 bases aligning to TRBD1. The germline CDR1 and CDR2 sequences are MNHEY and SMNVEV (reference sequence). The V and J ends lost 1 base and 3 bases, in that order; junction bases with no gene match: 3. This CDR3 contains 15 residues.